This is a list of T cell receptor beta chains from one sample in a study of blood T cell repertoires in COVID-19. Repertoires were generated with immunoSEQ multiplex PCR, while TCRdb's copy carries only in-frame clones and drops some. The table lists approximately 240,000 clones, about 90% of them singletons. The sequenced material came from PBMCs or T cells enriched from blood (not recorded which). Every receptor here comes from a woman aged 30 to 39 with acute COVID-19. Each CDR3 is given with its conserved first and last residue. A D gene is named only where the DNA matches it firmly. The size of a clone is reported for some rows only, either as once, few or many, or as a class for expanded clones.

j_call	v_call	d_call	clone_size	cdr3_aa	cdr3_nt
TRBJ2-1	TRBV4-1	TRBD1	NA	CASSQDGGTGWNEQFF	TGCGCCAGCAGCCAAGATGGTGGGACAGGGTGGAATGAGCAGTTCTTC
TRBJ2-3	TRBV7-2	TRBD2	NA	CASSRPSGRAADTQYF	TGTGCCAGCAGTAGACCCAGCGGGAGGGCGGCAGATACGCAGTATTTT
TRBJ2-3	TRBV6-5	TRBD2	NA	CASSSSGRGDTQYF	TGTGCCAGCAGTTCAAGCGGGAGGGGGGATACGCAGTATTTT
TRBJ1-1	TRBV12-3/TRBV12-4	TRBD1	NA	CASNSGGRTEAFF	TGTGCCAGCAATTCAGGGGGCAGAACTGAAGCTTTCTTT
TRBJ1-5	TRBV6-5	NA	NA	CASSPKGAPNQPQHF	TGTGCCAGCAGCCCCAAGGGAGCGCCGAATCAGCCCCAGCATTTT
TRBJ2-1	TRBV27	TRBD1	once	CASSEGAGGFSEQFF	TGTGCCAGCAGCGAGGGGGCAGGGGGCTTCAGTGAGCAGTTCTTC
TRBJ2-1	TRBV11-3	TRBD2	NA	CASSLDPSAGGSSGEQFF	TGTGCCAGCAGCTTAGATCCTTCCGCGGGAGGGTCCTCAGGGGAGCAGTTCTTC
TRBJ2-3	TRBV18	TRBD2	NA	CASSRRLAGGVADTQYF	TGTGCCAGCTCACGACGGCTGGCGGGAGGTGTTGCAGATACGCAGTATTTT
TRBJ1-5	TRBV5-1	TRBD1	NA	CASSFGQGGQPQHF	TGCGCCAGCAGCTTTGGACAGGGGGGTCAGCCCCAGCATTTT
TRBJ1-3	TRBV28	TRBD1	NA	CASSLDRGGNTIYF	TGTGCCAGCAGTTTGGACAGGGGTGGAAACACCATATATTTT
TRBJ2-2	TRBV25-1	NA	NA	CASRGDNTGELFF	TGTGCCAGCAGAGGAGACAACACCGGGGAGCTGTTTTTT
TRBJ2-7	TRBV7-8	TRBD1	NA	CASSFRQGPSYEQYF	TGTGCCAGCAGCTTTCGACAGGGACCTTCCTACGAGCAGTACTTC
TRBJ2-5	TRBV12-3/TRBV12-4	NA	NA	CASSFEGRETQYF	TGTGCCAGCAGTTTCGAGGGAAGGGAGACCCAGTACTTC
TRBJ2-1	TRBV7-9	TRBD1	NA	CASSFQGAANEQFF	TGTGCCAGCAGCTTCCAGGGGGCTGCCAATGAGCAGTTCTTC
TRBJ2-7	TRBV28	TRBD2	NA	CASSLTGGPYEQYF	TGTGCCAGCAGCTTGACGGGAGGGCCCTACGAGCAGTACTTC
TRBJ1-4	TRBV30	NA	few	CAWSGGEGKLFF	TGTGCCTGGAGTGGGGGGGAGGGGAAACTGTTTTTT
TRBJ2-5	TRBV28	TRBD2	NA	CASTTGTSGGKETQYF	TGTGCCAGCACCACCGGGACTAGCGGGGGGAAAGAGACCCAGTACTTC
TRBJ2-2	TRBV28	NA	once	CASSLGGNTGELFF	TGTGCCAGCAGTCTGGGGGGGAACACCGGGGAGCTGTTTTTT
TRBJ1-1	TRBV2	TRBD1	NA	CASRILPGQGAFF	TGTGCCAGCAGGATTCTCCCGGGACAGGGCGCTTTCTTT
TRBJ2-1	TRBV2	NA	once	CASSTDSSSYNEQFF	TGTGCCAGCAGTACTGACTCGAGCTCCTACAATGAGCAGTTCTTC
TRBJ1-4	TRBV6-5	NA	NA	CASSQFGANEKLFF	TGTGCCAGCAGTCAGTTCGGGGCTAATGAAAAACTGTTTTTT
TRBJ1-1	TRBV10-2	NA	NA	CASSEGQLEAFF	TGCGCCAGCAGTGAGGGGCAGCTTGAAGCTTTCTTT
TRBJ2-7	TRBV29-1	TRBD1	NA	CSDIWGTGVYEQYF	TGCAGCGATATATGGGGGACAGGGGTCTACGAGCAGTACTTC
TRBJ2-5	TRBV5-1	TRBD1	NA	CASSLGNRGPGETQYF	TGCGCCAGCAGCTTGGGTAACAGGGGGCCGGGGGAGACCCAGTACTTC
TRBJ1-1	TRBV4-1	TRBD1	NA	CASSPDFSGQTIMNTEAFF	TGCGCCAGCAGCCCCGATTTCTCGGGACAGACAATAATGAACACTGAAGCTTTCTTT
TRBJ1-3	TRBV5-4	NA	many	CASSLELSGNTIYF	TGTGCCAGCAGCTTGGAACTCTCTGGAAACACCATATATTTT
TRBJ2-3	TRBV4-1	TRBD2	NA	CASSQTAGDYTDTQYF	TGCGCCAGCAGCCAAACAGCGGGGGACTACACAGATACGCAGTATTTT
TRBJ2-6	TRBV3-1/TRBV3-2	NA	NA	CASSAQGRFSGANVLTF	TGTGCCAGCAGCGCCCAGGGGAGATTTTCTGGGGCCAACGTCCTGACTTTC
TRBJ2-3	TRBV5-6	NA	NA	CASSYTNTDTQYF	TGTGCCAGCAGCTACACTAACACAGATACGCAGTATTTT
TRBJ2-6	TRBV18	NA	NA	CASSAIVSPGNGANVLTF	TGTGCCAGCTCCGCCATCGTATCCCCAGGAAATGGGGCCAACGTCCTGACTTTC
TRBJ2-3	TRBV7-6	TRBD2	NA	CASSSRTSGRTDTQYF	TGTGCCAGCAGCTCGCGGACTAGCGGGCGCACAGATACGCAGTATTTT
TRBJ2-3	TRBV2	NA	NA	CASSVFSDTQYF	TGTGCCAGCAGTGTCTTTTCCGATACGCAGTATTTT
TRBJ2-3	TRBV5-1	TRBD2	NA	CASSLKASGGLDTQYF	TGCGCCAGCAGCTTGAAGGCTAGCGGGGGGCTGGATACGCAGTATTTT
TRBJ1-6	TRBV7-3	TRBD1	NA	CASSLTGQPYNSPLHF	TGTGCCAGCAGCTTAACGGGACAGCCCTATAATTCACCCCTCCACTTT
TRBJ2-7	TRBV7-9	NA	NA	CASSTGSYEQYF	TGTGCCAGCTCCACCGGGTCCTACGAGCAGTACTTC
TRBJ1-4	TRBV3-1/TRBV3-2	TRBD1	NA	CASSLGGAEKLFF	TGTGCCAGCAGCCTAGGGGGCGCGGAAAAACTGTTTTTT
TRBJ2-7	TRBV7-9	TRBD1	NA	CASSLVKGRDRAYEQYF	TGTGCCAGCAGCTTAGTCAAGGGGAGGGACAGGGCTTACGAGCAGTACTTC
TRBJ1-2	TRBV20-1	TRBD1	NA	CSASSSFRAGGDGYTF	TGCAGTGCTAGTTCCTCCTTTCGTGCAGGGGGCGATGGCTACACCTTC
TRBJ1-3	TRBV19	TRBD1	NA	CASKAHTGATGNTIYF	TGTGCCAGTAAGGCCCATACAGGGGCGACTGGAAACACCATATATTTT
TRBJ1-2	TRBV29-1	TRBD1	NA	CSVEDRLSGYTF	TGCAGCGTTGAGGACAGGCTGAGTGGCTACACCTTC
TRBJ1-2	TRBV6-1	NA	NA	CASSEGTAALYYGYTF	TGTGCCAGCAGTGAAGGGACAGCCGCTCTTTATTATGGCTACACCTTC
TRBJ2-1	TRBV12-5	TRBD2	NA	CASGSLIGSGGIRYNEQFF	TGTGCTAGTGGTTCACTTATCGGTAGCGGGGGGATCCGATACAATGAGCAGTTCTTC
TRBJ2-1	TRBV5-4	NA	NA	CASTFGVEQFF	TGTGCCAGCACCTTCGGTGTTGAGCAGTTCTTC
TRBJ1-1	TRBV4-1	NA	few	CASSQAADEAFF	TGCGCCAGCAGCCAAGCGGCGGATGAAGCTTTCTTT
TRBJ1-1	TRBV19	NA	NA	CASSIGTGRTEAFF	TGTGCCAGTAGTATAGGGACGGGGAGGACTGAAGCTTTCTTT
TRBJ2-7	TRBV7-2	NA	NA	CASSFLGLARLYEQYF	TGTGCCAGCAGCTTCCTGGGTCTAGCCCGGTTGTACGAGCAGTACTTC
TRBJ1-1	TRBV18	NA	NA	CASSPVVIRGGGMNTEAFF	TGTGCCAGCTCACCGGTCGTCATAAGGGGTGGGGGCATGAACACTGAAGCTTTCTTT
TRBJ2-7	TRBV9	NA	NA	CASLGTDSSYEQYF	TGTGCCAGCCTGGGGACTGACTCCTCCTACGAGCAGTACTTC
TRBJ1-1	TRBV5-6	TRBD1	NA	CASSLDRGRFSTEAFF	TGTGCCAGCAGCTTGGACAGGGGGCGCTTTAGTACTGAAGCTTTCTTT
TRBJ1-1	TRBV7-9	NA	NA	CASSHGIQQNTEAFF	TGTGCCAGCAGCCACGGGATCCAGCAGAACACTGAAGCTTTCTTT
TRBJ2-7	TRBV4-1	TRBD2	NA	CASSQERTSGFYEQYF	TGCGCCAGCAGCCAAGAGCGGACTAGCGGGTTCTACGAGCAGTACTTC
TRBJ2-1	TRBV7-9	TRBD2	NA	CASSPTSGRGGEQFF	TGTGCCAGCAGCCCGACTAGCGGGAGAGGGGGTGAGCAGTTCTTC
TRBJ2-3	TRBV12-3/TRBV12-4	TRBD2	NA	CASGRLARDTQYF	TGTGCCAGCGGCCGACTAGCGAGAGATACGCAGTATTTT
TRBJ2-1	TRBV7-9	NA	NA	CASSPSWEQFF	TGTGCCAGCAGCCCCAGTTGGGAGCAGTTCTTC
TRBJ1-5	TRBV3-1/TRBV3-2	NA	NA	CASSQGASQPQHF	TGTGCCAGCAGCCAAGGGGCCAGTCAGCCCCAGCATTTT
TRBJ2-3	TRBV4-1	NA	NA	CATSGGFPDTQYF	TGCGCCACCTCAGGGGGGTTTCCAGATACGCAGTATTTT
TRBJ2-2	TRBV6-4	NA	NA	CAGRSTARGVGGELFF	TGTGCCGGTAGGTCAACCGCTAGGGGTGTTGGCGGGGAGCTGTTTTTT
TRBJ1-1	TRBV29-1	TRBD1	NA	CSVGKQGPPPEAFF	TGCAGCGTTGGAAAACAGGGGCCACCTCCTGAAGCTTTCTTT
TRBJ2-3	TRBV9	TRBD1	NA	CASSTGDRGRTDTQYF	TGTGCCAGCAGCACAGGGGACAGGGGGCGCACAGATACGCAGTATTTT
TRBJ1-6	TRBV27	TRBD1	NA	CASSSTGFVSPLHF	TGTGCCAGCAGTTCGACAGGGTTCGTGTCACCCCTCCACTTT